A selection of T cell receptor beta chains follows, all from one sample in a study of T cell changes during pregnancy in multiple sclerosis. Clones were read by immunoSEQ multiplex PCR, and TCRdb kept only the in-frame ones, dropping some. The table lists under 150,000 clones, about 95% of them singletons. The sample in question was peripheral blood, obtained after pregnancy. Receptors were obtained from a female donor with multiple sclerosis, enrolled in a pregnancy study. The CDR3 runs from the conserved cysteine through the conserved F or W. The D gene is left open where the match is weak. Size is stated for part of the rows, as once, few or many counts, or as a class when the clone is expanded.

. | TRBJ2-5 | TRBV5-1 | . | TGCGCCAGCAGCTTAGTAGGAACGGGGTTCTTCGGAGAGACCCAGTACTTC | CASSLVGTGFFGETQYF
. | TRBJ1-2 | TRBV9 | . | TGTGCCAGCTCGGGGGGCTACACCTTC | CASSGGYTF
. | TRBJ1-1 | TRBV6-6 | . | TGTGCCAGCAGTTACAGGGTAGCGGATAACACTGAAGCTTTCTTT | CASSYRVADNTEAFF
TRBD1 | TRBJ2-3 | TRBV5-1 | once | TGCGCCAGCAGCGGACAGGGGAGGGGCACAGATACGCAGTATTTT | CASSGQGRGTDTQYF
. | TRBJ1-1 | TRBV4-3 | . | TGCGCCAGCAGCCAAGACCGCGCCTTAGGGACAAGGAACACTGAAGCTTTCTTT | CASSQDRALGTRNTEAFF
. | TRBJ1-2 | TRBV2 | . | TGTGCCAGCAGTGTTCTTTTACAGGGCAACTATGGCTACACCTTC | CASSVLLQGNYGYTF
TRBD1 | TRBJ2-3 | TRBV6-7 | . | TGTGCCAGCAGTTACCGGGACAGGGCTTATCCTAGGACAGATACGCAGTATTTT | CASSYRDRAYPRTDTQYF
TRBD1 | TRBJ1-1 | TRBV18 | once | TGTGCCAGCTCACCCTACGACAGGGTTACTGAAGCTTTCTTT | CASSPYDRVTEAFF
. | TRBJ2-6 | TRBV5-4 | . | TGTGCCAGCAGCGGGAGTGGGGCCAACGTCCTGACTTTC | CASSGSGANVLTF
. | TRBJ2-1 | TRBV21-1 | . | TGTGCCAGCAGCACCCACCCCAGAATATGCTGGAATGAGCAGTTCTTC | CASSTHPRICWNEQFF
. | TRBJ1-1 | TRBV29-1 | . | TGCAGCGCCGCGGGGTTGCTGAACACTGAAGCTTTCTTT | CSAAGLLNTEAFF
. | TRBJ1-5 | TRBV5-1 | . | TGCGCCAGCAGCTTCGGGGATGGACAGCCCCAGCATTTT | CASSFGDGQPQHF
. | TRBJ2-7 | TRBV30 | . | TGTGCCTGGAGCACGAACTTGTACGAGCAGTACTTC | CAWSTNLYEQYF